This T cell receptor (beta chain) was sequenced for a study of shared clonotypes between healthy human individuals. Study at large: Each donor contributed plates that comprised three CD4 naive, three CD4 memory, two CD8 naive and one CD8 memory.

In the case of this clone: As yet, its antigen is unknown.

Study outcomes and limitations: In general, naive subsets displayed greater estimated richness than memory subsets did.

Study processing details: ImmunoSEQ output held junction-only sequences without quality scores, so filtering differed. Repertoires were generated with immunoSEQ multiplex PCR, while TCRdb's copy carries only in-frame clones and drops some. That table furnishes V, J and clone size, whereas the DNA furnished D and trimming. The sample lists around 2.5 million clones, over 85% occurring once. The CDR3 is made up of 14 amino acids. CDR1 is PRHDT and CDR2 is FYEKMQ in the germline V gene (reference sequence). Trimming stripped 6 bases from V and 2 bases from J, with 13 bases between. The sequence came from a man between 18 and 35 years old in good health. Some clones in this sample may be carry-over from other donors' samples. V is TRBV13 and J is TRBJ1-2; D is unclear. Sequencing was done on a sample of naive CD4+ T cells from PBMCs. Subset noted: CD45RA+ positively selected. The CDR3 DNA reads TGTGCCAGCAGTTCTCCAGCCCGGAACTATGGCTACACCTTC. Its translation is CASSSPARNYGYTF.